These 8 T cell receptor beta chains share one sample of origin, sequenced in a study of control samples from healthy donors and cancer patients. Assay: immunoSEQ multiplex PCR; the TCRdb copy retains only in-frame clones and omits some. The sample yields about 100,000 clones, roughly 90% seen once. What was sequenced was blood. The receptor set was obtained from a woman aged 45-60 years in good health.

This clone was detected once. The chain combines TRBV6-2 or TRBV6-3 with TRBJ1-2; no firm D call. CDR3 length: 11 amino acids. CDR1 is MNHEY and CDR2 is SVGEGT in the germline V gene. V dropped 5 bases and J dropped 8 bases, with 9 bases sitting between them. CDR3: CASSQRGGYTF. CDR3 bases: TGTGCCAGCAGTCAAAGAGGGGGCTACACCTTC.

The chain recombines TRBV10-2 with TRBJ1-3; perhaps TRBD1 as D (6 bases). The CDR3 has 14 amino acids. Trimming removed 3 bases at V and 4 bases at J, with 10 bases between. Germline CDR1 and CDR2: WSHSY and SAAADI. CDR3 DNA sequence: TGCGCCAGCAGTGAAACAGGGTTGGGAAACACCATATATTTT. This sequence encodes CASSETGLGNTIYF.

This clone was recorded once. The genes are TRBV9 and TRBJ1-3, with no clear D. The CDR3 is 12 amino acids. Trimming took 4 bases from V and 7 from J, leaving 9 bases between them. The germline V gene has CDR1 SGDLS and CDR2 YYNGEE. CDR3 amino acids: CASSSLENTIYF. CDR3 bases: TGTGCCAGCAGCTCCCTGGAGAACACCATATATTTT.

The chain carries TRBV7-2 and TRBJ2-7; 9 bases fit TRBD2. The CDR3 consists of 15 residues. The germline CDR1 and CDR2 sequences are SGHTA and FQGNSA. J gave up 7 bases and V 1 base, and 8 bases lay outside the gene matches. The CDR3 spells CASSLDAGGPKEQYV. CDR3 sequence (DNA): TGTGCCAGCAGCTTAGATGCGGGAGGGCCTAAAGAGCAGTACGTC.

The chain joins TRBV6-1 to TRBJ1-2, with 9 bases that match TRBD1. The V segment lost 1 base and the J segment 3 bases; nucleotides outside the gene matches: 6. This CDR3 spans 16 amino acids. The V gene's germline CDR1 is MNHNS and CDR2 SASEGT. The CDR3 is CASSEGGDRVDYGYTF. CDR3 in DNA: TGTGCCAGCAGTGAAGGGGGGGACAGGGTAGACTATGGCTACACCTTC.

The CDR3, as DNA: TGCAGCGTTTTTCCCCGCACAGGAGCTGGAAACACCATATATTTT. Encoded protein: CSVFPRTGAGNTIYF. The chain joins TRBV29-1 to TRBJ1-3, with a tentative D call TRBD1 (5 bases). CDR1 and CDR2 (germline): SQVTM, ANQGSEA. V lost 5 bases to trimming and J lost 2 bases, with 16 bases between them. The CDR3 loop spans 15 amino acids.

The rearrangement links TRBV4-3 to TRBJ1-2; D remains ambiguous. Trimming took off 0 bases at V and 8 bases at J, with 7 bases between the two ends. The CDR3 loop spans 12 amino acids. Germline loops: CDR1 LGHNA, CDR2 YSLEER. CDR3 in DNA: TGCGCCAGCAGCCAAGACATGACCGGCTACACCTTC. Translation gives CASSQDMTGYTF.

The chain uses TRBV3-1 (or the pseudogene TRBV3-2) and TRBJ1-2; no clear D. The V gene's germline CDR1 is LGHDT and CDR2 YNNKEL (reference sequence). Trimming stripped 5 bases from V and 4 bases from J, with 14 bases between. CDR3 length: 14 amino acids. The CDR3 DNA follows: TGTGCCAGCAGCGCCTGGGAGGGCGTCTATGGCTACACCTTC. Its translation is CASSAWEGVYGYTF.